What follows are 23 T cell receptor beta chains derived from one specimen sequenced in a study of cytomegalovirus exposure and HLA in healthy donors. The study ran its PCR with 60 Vbeta and 13 Jbeta primers. Sequencing was performed with immunoSEQ multiplex PCR; in TCRdb, only in-frame clones are kept and a portion is missing. The sample holds 80,000 or so clones; over 70% are singletons and the top ten take 7% to 9%. Material: PBMCs. The receptors were sampled from a woman aged 40 to 49 in good health and CMV-seronegative.

This clone was recorded once. The V gene is TRBV7-3, the J gene TRBJ2-6; D might be TRBD1 (6 bases). The CDR3 runs 17 residues. Germline V gene lookup returns CDR1 SGHTA and CDR2 FQGTGA. Trimming stripped 5 bases from V and 1 base from J, with 15 bases between. The CDR3 protein is CASSLQGATSGANVLTF. For the CDR3, the DNA is TGTGCCAGCAGCCTACAGGGTGCGACATCTGGGGCCAACGTCCTGACTTTC.

J is TRBJ2-3 and V is TRBV2; perhaps TRBD1 as D (6 bases). V lost 3 bases and J 7 bases, leaving 20 bases between the germline ends. Germline assignment: CDR1 SNHLY and CDR2 FYNNEI. The CDR3 consists of 16 residues. CDR3 sequence (DNA): TGTGCCAGCAGTGAGGTTGGGACATACAGAATGAATACGCAGTATTTT. This gives the protein CASSEVGTYRMNTQYF. Full variable domain (rest looked up from reference TRBV2 and TRBJ2-3): EPEVTQTPSHQVTQMGQEVILRCVPISNHLYFYWYRQILGQKVEFLVSFYNNEISEKSEIFDDQFSVERPDGSNFTLKIRSTKLEDSAMYFCASSEVGTYRMNTQYFGPGTRLTVL.

The chain uses TRBV6-6 and TRBJ2-7; perhaps TRBD2 as D (5 bases). The germline CDR1 and CDR2 sequences are MNHNY and SVGAGI (reference sequence). The CDR3 sequence is 14 residues long. The V gene lost 4 bases and the J gene lost 4 bases, with 14 bases spanning the gap. The CDR3 sequence: CASSLDYSRYEQYF. CDR3 nucleotide sequence: TGTGCCAGCAGTTTAGACTATTCGAGGTACGAGCAGTACTTC.

The rearrangement links TRBV30 to TRBJ2-5; a weak D match, TRBD2 (5 bases). Germline-derived CDR1 and CDR2 are GTSNPN and SVGIG (reference sequence). V lost 5 bases to trimming and J lost 7 bases, with 17 bases between them. The CDR3 is 13 amino acids. As DNA, the CDR3 is TGTGCCTGGCGCCCCGGGATAGTCGGGACCCAGTACTTC. Translation gives CAWRPGIVGTQYF.

This clone has a handful of counts. The genes are TRBV11-2 and TRBJ2-7, with D possibly being TRBD1 (5 bases). The CDR3 is made up of 14 amino acids. Deletions cut 6 bases from V and 1 base from J, with 13 bases between. Germline values: CDR1 SGHAT, CDR2 FQNNGV. The CDR3 sequence is CASSRKQVSYEQYF. CDR3 DNA: TGTGCCAGCAGTCGGAAACAGGTATCCTACGAGCAGTACTTC.

This chain uses TRBV14 with TRBJ2-1; TRBD2 might be the D (5 bases). Looked up from germline, CDR1 is SGHDN and CDR2 is FVKESK. There are 14 residues in the CDR3. V was cut by 0 bases and J by 9 bases, with 12 bases left in between. CDR3 bases: TGTGCCAGCAGCCAAGATCTTCTAGCCGGTGAGCAGTTCTTC. Translation gives CASSQDLLAGEQFF. The full variable domain, in which reference TRBV14 and TRBJ2-1 provide the parts outside the CDR3, is EAGVTQFPSHSVIEKGQTVTLRCDPISGHDNLYWYRRVMGKEIKFLLHFVKESKQDESGMPNNRFLAERTGGTYSTLKVQPAELEDSGVYFCASSQDLLAGEQFFGPGTRLTVL.

This clone was detected once. The chain carries TRBV4-1 and TRBJ2-1, with D tentatively TRBD1 (6 bases). V dropped 4 bases and J dropped 7 bases, with 11 bases sitting between them. Germline CDR1 MGHRA, CDR2 YSYEKL. The CDR3 consists of 13 residues. CDR3 residues: CASSRPRGNEQFF. The CDR3 DNA sequence: TGCGCCAGCAGCCGGCCGAGGGGGAATGAGCAGTTCTTC.

This clone is a singleton in its sample. The rearrangement links TRBV10-1 to TRBJ1-1, with D perhaps matching TRBD1 (5 bases). This CDR3 has 13 amino acids. Germline CDR1 WNHNN, CDR2 SYGVQD (reference sequence). V shed 3 bases and J shed 4 bases, with 9 bases lying between them. This CDR3 reads CASSDSGATEAFF. CDR3 nucleotides: TGCGCCAGCAGTGACAGCGGGGCCACTGAAGCTTTCTTT.

The rearrangement joins TRBV7-2 to TRBJ1-3, with D unresolved. The germline V and J ends were trimmed by 1 base and 0 bases, with 4 bases remaining between them. Germline assignment: CDR1 SGHTA and CDR2 FQGNSA. CDR3 length: 14 amino acids. The CDR3 region is CASSLDYSGNTIYF. As DNA, the CDR3 is TGTGCCAGCAGCTTAGATTACTCTGGAAACACCATATATTTT.

V is TRBV18 and J is TRBJ1-4; 9 nucleotides align to TRBD1. The germline V gene encodes CDR1 KGHSH and CDR2 LQKENI. V shed 8 bases, J shed 5 bases, and the junction held 9 bases outside the gene matches. This CDR3 is built from 15 residues. CDR3 sequence reads: CASAWTGQGNEKLFF. The CDR3 DNA reads TGTGCCAGCGCATGGACGGGACAGGGAAATGAAAAACTGTTTTTT.

This clone was observed once. The chain employs TRBV18 and TRBJ2-7; TRBD1 agrees at 10 bases. Germline V gives CDR1 KGHSH, CDR2 LQKENI. J was trimmed by 5 bases and V by 5 bases; bases with no gene match: 3. The CDR3 totals 13 residues. The CDR3 protein is CASSAGTGDEQYF. CDR3 nucleotide sequence: TGTGCCAGCTCAGCCGGGACAGGGGACGAGCAGTACTTC.

This CDR3 is CASSPRKGLAGGNGELFF. The CDR3 DNA reads TGTGCCAGCAGCCCGAGGAAGGGACTAGCGGGGGGGAACGGGGAGCTGTTTTTT. The chain has TRBV7-2 and TRBJ2-2; 16 bases align to TRBD2. The CDR3 extends over 18 amino acids. CDR1 is SGHTA and CDR2 is FQGNSA in the germline V gene. V gave up 5 bases and J gave up 7 bases; unmatched junction bases: 10.

The genes are TRBV21-1 and TRBJ2-7; the table's D call TRBD1 went unverified against the DNA. TRBV21-1 is annotated as a pseudogene. The CDR3 contains 16 residues. CDR3 region: CASSKKWPGQGYEQYF. The CDR3 bases are TGTGCCAGCAGCAAAAAGTGGCCGGGACAGGGGTACGAGCAGTACTTC.

The chain is built from TRBV14 and TRBJ1-1; possible D gene TRBD1, 6 bases. V was shortened by 4 bases and J by 7 bases, with 19 bases between the two germline ends. CDR1 is SGHDN and CDR2 is FVKESK in the germline V gene. This CDR3 is built from 15 residues. The chain's CDR3 is CASSPPGHRVGEAFF. CDR3 nucleotide sequence: TGTGCCAGCAGCCCCCCGGGACACAGAGTCGGTGAAGCTTTCTTT.

V usage is TRBV2 and J usage is TRBJ2-1; no firm D call. The V end was cut by 6 bases, the J end by 4 bases, with 10 bases between. The CDR3 spans 13 residues. The germline V gene encodes CDR1 SNHLY and CDR2 FYNNEI. The CDR3 reads CASSKDTYNEQFF. The CDR3 DNA sequence: TGTGCCAGCAGCAAAGACACGTACAATGAGCAGTTCTTC. The whole variable domain, filled in from reference TRBV2 and TRBJ2-1, reads EPEVTQTPSHQVTQMGQEVILRCVPISNHLYFYWYRQILGQKVEFLVSFYNNEISEKSEIFDDQFSVERPDGSNFTLKIRSTKLEDSAMYFCASSKDTYNEQFFGPGTRLTVL.

The chain is built from TRBV5-5 and TRBJ2-7, with TRBD1 matching 8 bases. This CDR3 region has 15 residues. The germline CDR1 and CDR2 sequences are SGHKS and YYEKEE (reference sequence). With V trimmed by 0 bases and J by 7 bases, 9 bases remained unmatched. CDR3 region: CASSLGTGNVWEQYF. Written as DNA, the CDR3 is TGTGCCAGCAGCTTGGGGACAGGGAACGTGTGGGAGCAGTACTTC.

The chain recombines TRBV7-9 with TRBJ2-5, with D maybe TRBD1 (6 bases). The end of the DNA fits TRBJ2-7 better, so the J call may be wrong. The length of the CDR3 is 16 residues. The germline V gene encodes CDR1 SEHNR and CDR2 FQNEAQ (reference sequence). The chain's CDR3 is CASSLGSGTRDYEQYF. For the CDR3, the DNA is TGTGCCAGCAGCTTAGGCTCCGGGACAAGAGACTACGAGCAGTACTTC.

This clone has only a few counts. This chain uses TRBV19 with TRBJ2-1; no firm D call. The CDR3 totals 12 residues. From germline, CDR1 is LNHDA and CDR2 SQIVND (reference sequence). The germline V and J ends were trimmed by 3 bases and 9 bases, with 9 bases remaining between them. CDR3 sequence: CASSITSFEQFF. The DNA of the CDR3 is TGTGCCAGTAGTATCACGAGTTTTGAGCAGTTCTTC.

The rearrangement uses TRBV19 and TRBJ2-3; 7 bases align to TRBD1. Per germline, CDR1 LNHDA and CDR2 SQIVND (reference sequence). This CDR3 has 14 residues. The J segment lost 3 bases and the V segment lost 3 bases, leaving 3 bases of the junction unmatched. The CDR3 bases are TGTGCCAGTAGTATCAGACAGGGTACAGATACGCAGTATTTT. Its protein product is CASSIRQGTDTQYF.

The CDR3 loop reads CASSLAGGGHNEQFF. Written as DNA, the CDR3 is TGTGCCAGCAGCTTAGCCGGGGGGGGTCACAATGAGCAGTTCTTC. The chain combines TRBV7-2 with TRBJ2-1; 8 bases are shared with TRBD2. Trimming at V came to 0 bases and at J to 5 bases, leaving 3 bases not matched to a gene. The germline gives CDR1 SGHTA, CDR2 FQGNSA. The CDR3 is 15 amino acids.

This rearrangement joins TRBV18 to TRBJ2-1; TRBD2 is a possible D gene (5 bases). Trimming left V 0 bases short and J 0 bases short, with 9 bases between. Germline CDR1 KGHSH, CDR2 LQKENI. The CDR3 runs 16 residues. This CDR3 is CASSPPRGYSYNEQFF. For the CDR3, the DNA is TGTGCCAGCTCACCACCTCGGGGATACTCCTACAATGAGCAGTTCTTC.

V usage is TRBV9 and J usage is TRBJ1-2, with D perhaps matching TRBD1 (5 bases). The V gene's germline CDR1 is SGDLS and CDR2 YYNGEE. V lost 0 bases and J 2 bases, leaving 11 bases between the germline ends. This CDR3 has 15 amino acids. The CDR3 sequence: CASSVDQGINYGYTF. As DNA, the CDR3 is TGTGCCAGCAGCGTAGATCAGGGTATAAACTATGGCTACACCTTC. Looking up the rest from reference TRBV9 and TRBJ1-2 gives the full variable domain: DSGVTQTPKHLITATGQRVTLRCSPRSGDLSVYWYQQSLDQGLQFLIQYYNGEERAKGNILERFSAQQFPDLHSELNLSSLELGDSALYFCASSVDQGINYGYTFGSGTRLTVV.

The chain recombines TRBV4-2 with TRBJ2-3; no firm D call. Germline V gene lookup returns CDR1 LGHNA and CDR2 YNFKEQ. CDR3 length: 14 amino acids. Trimming shortened V by 4 bases and J by 2 bases, and 10 bases separated the two germline ends. CDR3 nucleotides: TGTGCCAGCAGCCTTACAGTTTCCACAGATACGCAGTATTTT. This encodes CASSLTVSTDTQYF.